The next 28 T cell receptor beta chains were all read from a single sample in a study of Graves' ophthalmopathy and Graves' hyperthyroidism (dated by TCRdb to the late 2010s). Instrument on record: Illumina HiSeq 2000. For repertoire sequencing, the TCR beta CDR3 regions were amplified from RNA transcripts. A first-round RT-PCR used HTBI primers with the Qiagen OneStep RT-PCR kit, followed by a second-round multiplex PCR, size selection and purification. TCRdb itself trimmed the public reads at Q25 with fastp, ran MiXCR and retained productive beta chains. When rows share a CDR3 protein, they turn into one entry using the most common DNA and genes. Present in this sample are nearly 400,000 distinct CDR3 sequences, around 17% of which were seen just once. The biggest ten clones account for more than 1.5% of the sample. The sequenced sample was peripheral blood. The receptors shown here come from a woman aged 18-35 years with Graves' ophthalmopathy. Donor details come from another sample of the same person, matched by shared clones.

This clonotype has a count of ten or more. V gene TRBV29-1 combines with J gene TRBJ2-5; TRBD2 is a possible D gene (5 bases). Germline loops: CDR1 SQVTM, CDR2 ANQGSEA. This CDR3 is built from 14 residues. Trimming stripped 2 bases from V and 5 bases from J, with 15 bases between. The CDR3 spells CSVERPGSGETQYF. In DNA form, the CDR3 reads TGCAGCGTTGAAAGGCCGGGGTCTGGGGAGACCCAGTACTTC. The full variable domain, with the rest looked up from reference TRBV29-1 and TRBJ2-5, is SAVISQKPSRDICQRGTSLTIQCQVDSQVTMMFWYRQQPGQSLTLIATANQGSEATYESGFVIDKFPISRPNLTFSTLTVSNMSPEDSSIYLCSVERPGSGETQYFGPGTRLLVL.

In its sample, this clonotype was seen many times. V and J are TRBV15 and TRBJ2-7; 9 positions match TRBD1. The CDR3 covers 16 residues. Germline V CDR1 and CDR2: LNHNV, YYDKDF (reference sequence). Losses at the gene ends were 1 base for V and 6 bases for J; bases not matched to a gene: 10. The CDR3 protein is CATSRGTGTGLAEQYF. The CDR3 DNA follows: TGTGCCACCAGCAGAGGAACCGGGACAGGGCTGGCCGAGCAGTACTTC.

This clonotype showed up many times. A much larger clone lies a single base off, so this may be a read error. The genes are TRBV6-2 or TRBV6-3 and TRBJ2-2; TRBD1 might be the D (5 bases). Germline V CDR1 and CDR2: MNHEY, SVGEGT. This CDR3 has 15 residues. With 2 bases removed from V and 4 bases from J, the gap between germline ends came to 11 bases. The DNA for the CDR3 is TGTGCCAGCAGTTACAAGCAGGGCATCACCGGGGAGCTGTTTTTT. Protein: CASSYKQGITGELFF.

The sample holds many counts of this clonotype. The J gene is TRBJ2-7, the V gene TRBV12-3 or TRBV12-4, with TRBD1 identical over 12 bases. V dropped 6 bases and J dropped 3; count of bases not matched to a gene: 6. The CDR3 is made up of 15 amino acids. CDR3 sequence: CASSPGTGGDYEQYF. CDR3 coding DNA: TGTGCCAGCAGCCCCGGGACAGGGGGCGACTACGAGCAGTACTTC.

This clonotype was picked up many times. This chain uses TRBV9 with TRBJ1-5; no clear D. The CDR3 runs 12 residues. Germline V CDR1 and CDR2: SGDLS, YYNGEE. Trimming took 0 bases from V and 6 from J, leaving 4 bases between them. The CDR3 sequence is CASSVEGQPQHF. CDR3 nucleotides: TGTGCCAGCAGCGTAGAAGGTCAGCCCCAGCATTTT.

Many counts were recorded for this clonotype. The rearrangement uses TRBV6-2 or TRBV6-3 and TRBJ2-7; 11 nucleotides match TRBD2. This CDR3 comprises 15 residues. Germline V gene data show CDR1 as MNHEY and CDR2 as SVGEGT. V was clipped by 2 bases and J by 2 bases; unmatched bases: 2. The CDR3 DNA reads TGTGCCAGCAGTTACGAACTAGCGGGGGCCTACGAGCAGTACTTC. The encoded protein is CASSYELAGAYEQYF.

This clonotype was detected ten times or more. This rearrangement joins TRBV6-2 or TRBV6-3 to TRBJ2-6; unclear D gene. Trimming stripped 5 bases from V and 0 bases from J, with 8 bases between. This CDR3 has 15 residues. The germline gives CDR1 MNHEY, CDR2 SVGEGT. DNA of the CDR3: TGTGCCAGCAGTCACCCAAACTCTGGGGCCAACGTCCTGACTTTC. It yields the protein CASSHPNSGANVLTF.

This clonotype was observed a few times. A much larger clone sits a single nucleotide away, making a read error possible. This chain joins TRBV25-1 and TRBJ1-2; D is unclear. CDR3 length: 12 amino acids. Germline-derived CDR1 and CDR2 are MGHDK and SYGVNS. The CDR3 loop is CVSRQTVDGYTF. The CDR3 nucleotides are TGTGTCAGCAGGCAGACGGTCGATGGCTACACCTTC.

CDR3 DNA sequence: TGTGCCAGCAGAATCGGACTAGCGGACACCGGGGAGCTGTTTTTT. Amino acid sequence: CASRIGLADTGELFF. The chain recombines TRBV6-1 with TRBJ2-2; TRBD2 aligns across 10 bases. The germline gives CDR1 MNHNS, CDR2 SASEGT. CDR3 length equals 15 residues. J lost 3 bases, V lost 6 bases, and 4 bases had no gene match.

This sequence joins TRBV6-7 and TRBJ2-7; the match to TRBD2 covers 12 bases. TRBV6-7 is classed as an ORF, of uncertain function. CDR3 size: 16 residues. The junction had 10 bases not matched to a gene; V was cut back by 7 bases and J by 3 bases. The DNA of the CDR3 is TGTGCCAGCACCCCGACTAGCGGGAGACCCTTCTACGAGCAGTACTTC. The encoded protein is CASTPTSGRPFYEQYF.

This clonotype occurred many times. J is TRBJ2-2 and V is TRBV7-3; TRBD1 is a possible D gene (5 bases). Germline values: CDR1 SGHTA, CDR2 FQGTGA. The CDR3 extends over 14 amino acids. Trimming took 5 bases from V and 1 from J, leaving 8 bases between them. The CDR3 sequence: CASSRQLNTGELFF. The DNA for the CDR3 is TGTGCCAGCAGCCGACAGCTGAACACCGGGGAGCTGTTTTTT.

This clonotype was counted ten times or more. The CDR3 bases are TGTGCCACCAGCAGAGCTGATAGCGGGACCTACGAGCAGTACTTC. Translating it yields CATSRADSGTYEQYF. The J gene is TRBJ2-7, the V gene TRBV15, with 8 bases lining up with TRBD2. The germline V gene encodes CDR1 LNHNV and CDR2 YYDKDF (reference sequence). Trimming at V came to 1 base and at J to 2 bases, leaving 4 bases not matched to a gene. The length of the CDR3 is 15 residues.

The chain has TRBV12-3 or TRBV12-4 and TRBJ2-7, with TRBD2 identical over 8 bases. V trimming: 5 bases; J trimming: 6 bases; junction bases outside the gene matches: 9. The CDR3 is made up of 14 amino acids. CDR3 DNA: TGTGCCAGCAGTCCTACGGGAGGGCCCCCCGAGCAGTACTTC. It codes for CASSPTGGPPEQYF.

This clonotype was observed at least ten times. The chain employs TRBV12-3 or TRBV12-4 and TRBJ1-5; D ambiguous. V lost 4 bases, J lost 7 bases, and 8 bases lay in between. CDR3 length: 12 residues. The DNA for the CDR3 is TGTGCCAGCAGTTCACCCACCCAGCCCCAGCATTTT. It is translated as CASSSPTQPQHF.

In this sample, this clonotype turned up once. The V call is TRBV12-3 or TRBV12-4, the J call TRBJ2-7; the D gene is possibly TRBD2 (5 bases). The CDR3 sequence is 13 residues long. Trimming stripped 5 bases from V and 5 bases from J, with 13 bases between. Here the CDR3 reads CASSPTSGNEQYF. The CDR3 DNA sequence: TGTGCCAGCAGTCCCACCTCCGGGAACGAGCAGTACTTC.

This clonotype showed up many times. The chain uses TRBV11-3 and TRBJ1-1; 9 positions agree with TRBD1. J was trimmed by 0 bases and V by 5 bases; bases with no gene match: 7. Germline V CDR1 and CDR2: SGHNT, YENEEA. The length of the CDR3 is 16 residues. The CDR3 is CASSLMGQGLNTEAFF. CDR3 DNA: TGTGCCAGCAGCCTAATGGGACAGGGTTTGAACACTGAAGCTTTCTTT.

This clonotype was recorded many times. V is TRBV6-5 and J is TRBJ2-3, with TRBD2 matching 9 bases. The CDR3 is made up of 16 amino acids. Unmatched junction bases numbered 3, after V lost 2 bases and J lost 0 bases. From germline, CDR1 is MNHEY and CDR2 SVGAGI. For the CDR3, the DNA is TGTGCCAGCAGTTACGGGCTAGCGGGGAGCACAGATACGCAGTATTTT. Residues: CASSYGLAGSTDTQYF.

The J gene is TRBJ2-7, the V gene TRBV29-1, with 7 bases matching TRBD1. Trimming at V came to 7 bases and at J to 2 bases, leaving 14 bases not matched to a gene. This CDR3 is built from 15 residues. Germline CDR1 is SQVTM and CDR2 is ANQGSEA. In nucleotides, the CDR3 is TGCAGCGGCTCCGGGACAGAAGGTTCCGCCTACGAGCAGTACTTC. As protein: CSGSGTEGSAYEQYF.

The genes are TRBV6-1 and TRBJ1-2; 7 positions match TRBD1. The trim removed 10 bases at V and 2 bases at J, leaving 10 bases unmatched. In germline, CDR1 is MNHNS, CDR2 SASEGT. The CDR3 is made up of 14 amino acids. The CDR3 sequence is CATPGGTGNYGYTF. In nucleotides, the CDR3 is TGTGCCACCCCAGGGGGAACAGGGAACTATGGCTACACCTTC.

In its sample, this clonotype was seen many times. The chain carries TRBV28 and TRBJ2-2, with D uncertain. This CDR3 is 12 amino acids long. CDR1 MDHEN and CDR2 SYDVKM come from the germline V gene. Trimming left V 2 bases short and J 7 bases short, with 5 bases between. For the CDR3, the DNA is TGTGCCAGCAGTTTAGGTCACGGGGAGCTGTTTTTT. Its translation: CASSLGHGELFF.

This clonotype was counted ten times or more. The gene calls are TRBV27 and TRBJ1-3, with TRBD1 matching 7 bases. The CDR3 covers 16 residues. Germline loops: CDR1 MNHEY, CDR2 SMNVEV (reference sequence). The V gene end was trimmed by 6 bases and the J gene end by 0 bases; junction bases not matched to a gene: 8. The CDR3 nucleotides read TGTGCCAGCAGAGACAGACAGGGATCCTCTGGAAACACCATATATTTT. Its protein is CASRDRQGSSGNTIYF.

This clonotype was observed many times. The rearrangement joins TRBV15 to TRBJ1-1; D gene unclear. Germline V gene data show CDR1 as LNHNV and CDR2 as YYDKDF (reference sequence). Trimming took off 0 bases at V and 1 base at J, with 6 bases between the two ends. This CDR3 has 14 amino acids. The CDR3 bases are TGTGCCACCAGCAGAGATGCATCGAACACTGAAGCTTTCTTT. It yields the protein CATSRDASNTEAFF. The whole variable domain, remainder taken from reference TRBV15 and TRBJ1-1, is DAMVIQNPRYQVTQFGKPVTLSCSQTLNHNVMYWYQQKSSQAPKLLFHYYDKDFNNEADTPDNFQSRRPNTSFCFLDIRSPGLGDTAMYLCATSRDASNTEAFFGQGTRLTVV.

The sample holds many counts of this clonotype. The chain is built from TRBV18 and TRBJ1-1; no reliable D call. Germline lookup yields CDR1 KGHSH and CDR2 LQKENI. The CDR3 length is 14 residues. Trimming shortened V by 0 bases and J by 3 bases, and 8 bases separated the two germline ends. CDR3 sequence: CASSPPGGDTEAFF. The CDR3 coding sequence is TGTGCCAGCTCACCACCGGGTGGGGACACTGAAGCTTTCTTT.

This chain connects TRBV4-3 to TRBJ2-3; 8 bases map to TRBD1. Germline trimming cut 0 bases from V and 3 bases from J; bases unmatched to any gene: 8. The CDR3 is 17 residues long. CDR1 is LGHNA, CDR2 YSLEER, per germline. The CDR3 reads CASSQDYRQGATDTQYF. The DNA of the CDR3 is TGCGCCAGCAGCCAAGATTATCGGCAGGGGGCTACAGATACGCAGTATTTT.

This clonotype came up many times. The chain carries TRBV5-6 and TRBJ2-5; D assignment may be TRBD1 or TRBD2 (6 bases each). Germline V gene lookup returns CDR1 SGHDT and CDR2 YYEEEE. This CDR3 is 14 amino acids long. Trimming stripped 0 bases from V and 5 bases from J, with 11 bases between. The DNA of the CDR3 is TGTGCCAGCAGCTTGGGGGGGGCGCGGGAGACCCAGTACTTC. Translation gives CASSLGGARETQYF.

This clonotype was found many times. CDR3 in amino acids: CASSPRQGFGTGELFF. The DNA of the CDR3 is TGTGCCAGCAGTCCCCGACAGGGGTTTGGCACCGGGGAGCTGTTTTTT. This rearrangement joins TRBV6-1 to TRBJ2-2, with TRBD1 matching 8 bases. J lost 4 bases, V lost 5 bases, and 9 bases had no gene match. The CDR3 consists of 16 residues. From germline, CDR1 is MNHNS and CDR2 SASEGT.

In its sample, this clonotype was seen many times. The J gene is TRBJ2-5, the V gene TRBV12-3 or TRBV12-4; D is perhaps TRBD2 (6 bases). The CDR3 consists of 16 residues. Trimming took off 5 bases at V and 3 bases at J, with 19 bases between the two ends. CDR3 in amino acids: CASSHTLSRGKETQYF. CDR3 sequence (DNA): TGTGCCAGCAGTCACACCCTCTCCCGGGGGAAAGAGACCCAGTACTTC.

This clonotype showed up many times. The V and J genes are TRBV20-1 and TRBJ1-2; D call uncertain. The CDR3 sequence is 14 residues long. Per germline, CDR1 DFQATT and CDR2 SNEGSKA (reference sequence). Trimming stripped 6 bases from V and 0 bases from J, with 14 bases between. CDR3 bases: TGCAGTGCCTATAAGACCCTCGCTAACTATGGCTACACCTTC. Translation gives CSAYKTLANYGYTF.